Detailed here is one T cell receptor (beta chain). Its matching antigen is unknown. Germline CDR1 SGHAT, CDR2 FQNNGV. V was shortened by 5 bases and J by 3 bases, with 13 bases between the two germline ends. This CDR3 region has 14 residues. The sample comes from a study of shared clonotypes between healthy human individuals. Study outcomes and limitations: With a few donors compared, approximately 5% of naive CD4 clonotypes were shared.

Once extracted for a subset, genomic DNA was divided evenly among several immunoSEQ plates. The protocol was immunoSEQ multiplex PCR, while the TCRdb copy is restricted to in-frame clones and leaves out a portion. The data show about 2.1 million clones, with 93% seen just once and roughly 1.8% held by the top ten. Positively selected for CCR7, the CD45RO-negative cells used as naive CD8 cells excluded terminally differentiated effector memory CD45RA+ cells. The chain combines TRBV11-2 with TRBJ1-2, with D maybe TRBD1 (6 bases). The sample taken for sequencing was naive CD8+ T cells from PBMCs. This clonotype was obtained from a man between 18 and 29 years old in good health. Some clones in this sample may be carry-over from other donors' samples. The CDR3 sequence: CASSAWAGDYGYTF. The CDR3 DNA is TGTGCCAGCAGCGCTTGGGCAGGGGACTATGGCTACACCTTC.